This T cell receptor beta chain was sequenced in a study of CD4 T cells in relation to SARS-CoV-2 and coronaviruses. As for the study in general: PBMCs were cultured with antigen for over nine days before TCR beta sequencing. The negative reference was HIV-1 Nef peptide pool or peptide-free culture.

In regard to this clone: Its matching antigen is unknown.

The repertoire was sequenced with immunoSEQ multiplex PCR; TCRdb's copy has only in-frame clones and lacks some. The data hold about 21,000 clones, with 74% observed a single time. Germline assignment: CDR1 KGHSH and CDR2 LQKENI. V lost 0 bases and J lost 4, with 13 bases in between. The CDR3 contains 17 residues. Unexposed donor CD4+ T cells date from about 2011-2018, before the COVID-19 pandemic. Isolation of CD4+ T cells took place after less than 13 days in culture. Unexposed-donor CD4+ T cells were probed with SARS-CoV-2 S/N and four cold-coronavirus spikes, cells permitting. On days 3 and 7, cultures got half fresh IL-2 medium.

The chain uses TRBV18 and TRBJ2-6, with a weak D call TRBD1 (7 bases). Material for sequencing was CD4+ T cells from PBMCs, cultured in vitro. The sequence was collected from a human donor in good health. In nucleotides, the CDR3 is TGTGCCAGCTCACCACCGGAGGGGGCATGGGGGGCCAACGTCCTGACTTTC. This encodes CASSPPEGAWGANVLTF.